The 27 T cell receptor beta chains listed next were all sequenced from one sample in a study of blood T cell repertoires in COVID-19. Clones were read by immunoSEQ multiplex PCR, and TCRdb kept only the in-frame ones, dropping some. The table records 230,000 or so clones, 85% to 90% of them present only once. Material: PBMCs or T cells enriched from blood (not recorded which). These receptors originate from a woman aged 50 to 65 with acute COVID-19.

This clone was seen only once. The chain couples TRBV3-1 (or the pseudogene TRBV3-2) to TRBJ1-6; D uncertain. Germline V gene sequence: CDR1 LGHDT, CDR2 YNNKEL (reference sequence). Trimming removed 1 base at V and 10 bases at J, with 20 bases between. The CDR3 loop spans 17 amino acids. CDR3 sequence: CASSQALVDGVGSPLHF. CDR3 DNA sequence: TGTGCCAGCAGCCAAGCCTTGGTTGACGGAGTAGGATCACCCCTCCACTTT.

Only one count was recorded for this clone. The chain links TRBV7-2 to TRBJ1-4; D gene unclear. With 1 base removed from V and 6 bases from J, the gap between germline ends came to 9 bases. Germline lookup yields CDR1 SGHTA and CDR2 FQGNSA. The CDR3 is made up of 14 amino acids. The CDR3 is CASSLVGRDEKLFF. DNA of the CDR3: TGTGCCAGCAGCTTAGTTGGGCGGGATGAAAAACTGTTTTTT.

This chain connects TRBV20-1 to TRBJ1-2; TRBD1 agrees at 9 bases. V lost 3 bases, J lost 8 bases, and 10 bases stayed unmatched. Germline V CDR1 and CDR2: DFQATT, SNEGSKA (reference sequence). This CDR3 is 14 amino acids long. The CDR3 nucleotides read TGCAGTGCTAGTATGCGGGACAGGGCCCGGGGCTACACCTTC. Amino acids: CSASMRDRARGYTF.

The CDR3 loop is CSVKQGNQPQHF. The CDR3 bases are TGCAGCGTAAAACAGGGCAATCAGCCCCAGCATTTT. V is TRBV29-1 and J is TRBJ1-5, with D perhaps TRBD1 (5 bases). The length of the CDR3 is 12 residues. Trimming stripped 6 bases from V and 2 bases from J, with 8 bases between. The germline gives CDR1 SQVTM, CDR2 ANQGSEA.

The CDR3 sequence: CASSFGGSVSGELFF. For the CDR3, the DNA is TGTGCCAGCAGCTTCGGGGGAAGTGTGTCCGGGGAGCTGTTTTTT. The gene calls are TRBV11-1 and TRBJ2-2; tentative D call: TRBD2 (6 bases). V lost 3 bases and J 6 bases, leaving 14 bases between the germline ends. The CDR3 has 15 residues. Germline lookup yields CDR1 SGHAT and CDR2 FQDESV (reference sequence).

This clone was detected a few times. The CDR3 loop is CASSQITGELFF. The CDR3 DNA reads TGTGCCAGCAGTCAAATCACCGGGGAGCTGTTTTTT. The chain combines TRBV27 with TRBJ2-2, with no clear D. V lost 5 bases to trimming and J lost 4 bases, with 5 bases between them. Per germline, CDR1 MNHEY and CDR2 SMNVEV (reference sequence). This CDR3 contains 12 residues.

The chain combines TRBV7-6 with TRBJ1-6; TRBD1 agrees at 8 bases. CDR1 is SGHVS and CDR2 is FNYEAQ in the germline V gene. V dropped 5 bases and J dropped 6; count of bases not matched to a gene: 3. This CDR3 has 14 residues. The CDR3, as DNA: TGTGCCAGCAGCCAAGGACAGGGTAATTCACCCCTCCACTTT. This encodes CASSQGQGNSPLHF.

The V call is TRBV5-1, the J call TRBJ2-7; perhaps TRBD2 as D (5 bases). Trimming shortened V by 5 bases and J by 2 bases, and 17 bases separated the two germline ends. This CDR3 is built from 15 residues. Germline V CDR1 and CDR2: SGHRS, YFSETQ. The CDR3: CASRISEVRTYEQYF. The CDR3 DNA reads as TGCGCCAGCAGGATCTCGGAGGTACGGACCTACGAGCAGTACTTC.

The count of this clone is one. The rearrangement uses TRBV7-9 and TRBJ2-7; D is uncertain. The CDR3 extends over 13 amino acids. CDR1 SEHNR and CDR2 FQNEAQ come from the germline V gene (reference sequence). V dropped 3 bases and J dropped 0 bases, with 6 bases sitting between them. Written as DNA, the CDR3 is TGTGCCAGCAGCTTTCGGAGCTCCTACGAGCAGTACTTC. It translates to CASSFRSSYEQYF.

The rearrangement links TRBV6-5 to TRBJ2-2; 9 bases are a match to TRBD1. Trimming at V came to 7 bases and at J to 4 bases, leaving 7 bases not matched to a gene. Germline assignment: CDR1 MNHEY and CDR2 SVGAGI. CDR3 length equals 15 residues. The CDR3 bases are TGTGCCAGCATCCGGACAGGGGTGAGCACCGGGGAGCTGTTTTTT. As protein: CASIRTGVSTGELFF.

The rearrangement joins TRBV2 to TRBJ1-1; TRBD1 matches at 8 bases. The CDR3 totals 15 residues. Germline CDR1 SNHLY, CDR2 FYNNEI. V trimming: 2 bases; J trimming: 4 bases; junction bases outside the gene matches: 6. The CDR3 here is CASSEQGAGFTEAFF. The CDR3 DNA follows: TGTGCCAGCAGTGAACAGGGGGCAGGTTTCACTGAAGCTTTCTTT.

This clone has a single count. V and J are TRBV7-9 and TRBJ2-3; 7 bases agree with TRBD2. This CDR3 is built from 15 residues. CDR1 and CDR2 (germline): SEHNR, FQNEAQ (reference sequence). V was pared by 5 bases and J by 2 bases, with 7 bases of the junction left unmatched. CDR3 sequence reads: CASSPASGDTDTQYF. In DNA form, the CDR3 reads TGTGCCAGCAGCCCCGCTAGCGGAGACACAGATACGCAGTATTTT. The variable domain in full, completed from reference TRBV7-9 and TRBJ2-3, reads DTGVSQNPRHKITKRGQNVTFRCDPISEHNRLYWYRQTLGQGPEFLTYFQNEAQLEKSRLLSDRFSAERPKGSFSTLEIQRTEQGDSAMYLCASSPASGDTDTQYFGPGTRLTVL.

The CDR3 coding sequence is TGTGCCACCAGCAGGGCACGGACAGGGGTCGGGGAAACTAATGAAAAACTGTTTTTT. Its protein product is CATSRARTGVGETNEKLFF. This chain uses TRBV15 with TRBJ1-4; TRBD1 matches at 9 bases. V lost 3 bases to trimming and J lost 1 base; unmatched junction nucleotides: 12. The length of the CDR3 is 19 residues. Per germline, CDR1 LNHNV and CDR2 YYDKDF (reference sequence).

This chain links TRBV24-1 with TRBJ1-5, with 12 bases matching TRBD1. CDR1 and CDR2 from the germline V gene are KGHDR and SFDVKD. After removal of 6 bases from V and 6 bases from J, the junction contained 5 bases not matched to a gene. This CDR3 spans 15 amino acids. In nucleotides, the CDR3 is TGTGCCACCAGTCCCGGGACAGGGGGCATTCAGCCCCAGCATTTT. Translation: CATSPGTGGIQPQHF.

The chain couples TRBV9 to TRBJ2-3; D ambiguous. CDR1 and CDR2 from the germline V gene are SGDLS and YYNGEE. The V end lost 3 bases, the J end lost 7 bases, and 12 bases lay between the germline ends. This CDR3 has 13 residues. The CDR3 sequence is CASSAFNQNTQYF. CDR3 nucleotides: TGTGCCAGCAGCGCTTTTAACCAGAATACGCAGTATTTT.

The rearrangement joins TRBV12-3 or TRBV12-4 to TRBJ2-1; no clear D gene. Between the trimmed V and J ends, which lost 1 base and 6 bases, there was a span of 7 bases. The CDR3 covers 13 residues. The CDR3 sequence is CASSLVDANEQFF. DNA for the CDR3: TGTGCCAGCAGTTTAGTAGATGCCAATGAGCAGTTCTTC.

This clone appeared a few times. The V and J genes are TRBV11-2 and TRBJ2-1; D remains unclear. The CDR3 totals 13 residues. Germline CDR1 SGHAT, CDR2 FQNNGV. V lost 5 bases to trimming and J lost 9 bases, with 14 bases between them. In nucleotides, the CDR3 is TGTGCCAGCAGCCCCAGACGGTCAGGTGAGCAGTTCTTC. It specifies CASSPRRSGEQFF.

The DNA of the CDR3 is TGTGCCAGCAGTCCGCGGTCTCACCCGGGAGGCTATGGCTACACCTTC. This translates into CASSPRSHPGGYGYTF. The chain recombines TRBV27 with TRBJ1-2; D not certain. Trimming stripped 5 bases from V and 4 bases from J, with 20 bases between. CDR1 MNHEY and CDR2 SMNVEV come from the germline V gene (reference sequence). CDR3 length equals 16 residues.

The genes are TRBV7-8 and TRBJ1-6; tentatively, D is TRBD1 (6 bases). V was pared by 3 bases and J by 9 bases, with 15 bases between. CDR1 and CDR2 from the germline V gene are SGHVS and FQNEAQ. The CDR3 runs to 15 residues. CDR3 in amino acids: CASSFQGHGGSPLHF. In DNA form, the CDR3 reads TGTGCCAGCAGCTTCCAGGGACACGGAGGTTCACCCCTCCACTTT.

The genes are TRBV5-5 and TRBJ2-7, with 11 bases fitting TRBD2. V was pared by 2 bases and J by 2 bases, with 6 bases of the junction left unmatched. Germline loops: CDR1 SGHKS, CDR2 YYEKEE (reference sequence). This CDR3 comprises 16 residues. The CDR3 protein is CASSFRLAGGAYEQYF. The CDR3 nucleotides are TGTGCCAGCAGCTTTAGGCTAGCGGGAGGAGCCTACGAGCAGTACTTC. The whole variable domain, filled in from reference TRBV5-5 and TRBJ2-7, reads DAGVTQSPTHLIKTRGQQVTLRCSPISGHKSVSWYQQVLGQGPQFIFQYYEKEERGRGNFPDRFSARQFPNYSSELNVNALLLGDSALYLCASSFRLAGGAYEQYFGPGTRLTVT.

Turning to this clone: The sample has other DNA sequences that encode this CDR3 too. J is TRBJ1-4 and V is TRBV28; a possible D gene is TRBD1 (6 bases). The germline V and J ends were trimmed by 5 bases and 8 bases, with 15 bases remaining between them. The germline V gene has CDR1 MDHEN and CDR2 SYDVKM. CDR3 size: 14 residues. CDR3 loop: CASSLQGNGEKLFF. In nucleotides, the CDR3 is TGTGCCAGCAGTCTACAGGGCAATGGCGAAAAACTGTTTTTT. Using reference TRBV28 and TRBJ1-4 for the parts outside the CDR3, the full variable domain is DVKVTQSSRYLVKRTGEKVFLECVQDMDHENMFWYRQDPGLGLRLIYFSYDVKMKEKGDIPEGYSVSREKKERFSLILESASTNQTSMYLCASSLQGNGEKLFFGSGTQLSVL.

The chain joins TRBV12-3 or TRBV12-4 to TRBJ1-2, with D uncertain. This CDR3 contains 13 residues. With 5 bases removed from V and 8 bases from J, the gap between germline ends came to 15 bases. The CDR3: CASSVTARRGYTF. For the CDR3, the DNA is TGTGCCAGCAGTGTCACAGCTCGTCGGGGCTACACCTTC.

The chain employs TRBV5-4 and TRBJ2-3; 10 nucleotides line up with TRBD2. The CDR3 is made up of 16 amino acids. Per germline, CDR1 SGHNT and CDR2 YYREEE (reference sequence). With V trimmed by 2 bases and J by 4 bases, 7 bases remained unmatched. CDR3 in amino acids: CASSLLVAGGPDTQYF. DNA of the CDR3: TGTGCCAGCAGCTTATTGGTAGCGGGAGGACCAGATACGCAGTATTTT.

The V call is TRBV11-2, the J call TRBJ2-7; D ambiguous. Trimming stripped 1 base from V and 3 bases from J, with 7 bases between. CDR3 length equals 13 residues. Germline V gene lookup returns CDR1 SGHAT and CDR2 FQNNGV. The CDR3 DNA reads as TGTGCCAGCAGCTTAGGAGGCAACTACGAGCAGTACTTC. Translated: CASSLGGNYEQYF.

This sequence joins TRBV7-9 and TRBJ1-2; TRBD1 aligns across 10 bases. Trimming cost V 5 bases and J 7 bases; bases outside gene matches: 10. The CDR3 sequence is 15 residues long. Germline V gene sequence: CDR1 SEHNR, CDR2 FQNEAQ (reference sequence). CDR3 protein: CASSPRDRGGIGYTF. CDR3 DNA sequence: TGTGCCAGCAGCCCCCGGGACAGGGGAGGTATTGGCTACACCTTC.

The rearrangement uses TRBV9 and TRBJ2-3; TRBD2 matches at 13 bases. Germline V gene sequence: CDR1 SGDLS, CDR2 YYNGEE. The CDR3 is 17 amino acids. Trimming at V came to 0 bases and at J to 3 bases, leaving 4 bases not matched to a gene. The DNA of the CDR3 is TGTGCCAGCAGCGTAGGCGGACTAGCGGGAGCAACAGATACGCAGTATTTT. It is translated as CASSVGGLAGATDTQYF.

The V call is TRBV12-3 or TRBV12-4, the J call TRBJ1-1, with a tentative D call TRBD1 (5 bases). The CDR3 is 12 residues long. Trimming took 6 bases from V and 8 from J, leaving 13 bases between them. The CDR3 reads CASSLPRGEAFF. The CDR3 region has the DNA TGTGCCAGCAGCTTACCCCGGGGGGAAGCTTTCTTT.